A single sample gave rise to the 14 T cell receptor beta chains below, sequenced in a study of shared clonotypes between healthy human individuals. Here immunoSEQ multiplex PCR was the method, and the copy in TCRdb shows in-frame clones only, minus some. The sample shows over a million clones, roughly 96% of them seen only once. Sequenced sample: naive CD4+ T cells sorted from blood. Indicated subset: CD45RA+ positively selected. The receptors shown here come from a young man in good health.

A note on this clone: The identical CDR3 is also encoded by other nucleotide sequences in the sample. The chain employs TRBV19 and TRBJ2-1; D unresolved. Between the trimmed V and J ends, which lost 1 base and 0 bases, there was a span of 4 bases. The germline CDR1 and CDR2 sequences are LNHDA and SQIVND (reference sequence). The CDR3 covers 14 residues. The CDR3 sequence: CASSIGSSYNEQFF. CDR3 sequence (DNA): TGTGCCAGTAGTATAGGGAGCTCCTACAATGAGCAGTTCTTC. The full variable domain, its missing parts supplied by reference TRBV19 and TRBJ2-1, is DGGITQSPKYLFRKEGQNVTLSCEQNLNHDAMYWYRQDPGQGLRLIYYSQIVNDFQKGDIAEGYSVSREKKESFPLTVTSAQKNPTAFYLCASSIGSSYNEQFFGPGTRLTVL.

This chain links TRBV7-9 with TRBJ2-3, with D tentatively TRBD2 (6 bases). The CDR3 length is 16 residues. V gave up 6 bases and J gave up 1 base, with 17 bases separating them. Germline-derived CDR1 and CDR2 are SEHNR and FQNEAQ (reference sequence). The CDR3 coding sequence is TGTGCCAGCAGACGGAGGAGGGGTGGGGGCACAGATACGCAGTATTTT. Amino acids: CASRRRRGGGTDTQYF.

V and J are TRBV5-6 and TRBJ2-7; 9 nucleotides match TRBD2. Unmatched junction bases numbered 13, after V lost 7 bases and J lost 5 bases. Looked up from germline, CDR1 is SGHDT and CDR2 is YYEEEE. This CDR3 region has 15 residues. In nucleotides, the CDR3 is TGTGCCAGCGATGCTCTAGGACTAGCGATCCACGAGCAGTACTTC. Residues: CASDALGLAIHEQYF.

As for this clone: This CDR3 is also generated by other DNA sequences in the sample. The CDR3: CASSLITGELFF. Here the CDR3 DNA reads TGTGCCAGCAGCCTAATCACCGGGGAGCTGTTTTTT. The chain recombines TRBV7-9 with TRBJ2-2; D is unresolved. Germline V gene lookup returns CDR1 SEHNR and CDR2 FQNEAQ (reference sequence). The V end lost 5 bases, the J end lost 4 bases, and 5 bases lay between the germline ends. This CDR3 spans 12 amino acids. Using reference TRBV7-9 and TRBJ2-2 for the parts outside the CDR3, the full variable domain is DTGVSQNPRHKITKRGQNVTFRCDPISEHNRLYWYRQTLGQGPEFLTYFQNEAQLEKSRLLSDRFSAERPKGSFSTLEIQRTEQGDSAMYLCASSLITGELFFGEGSRLTVL.

The rearrangement links TRBV7-3 to TRBJ2-5; perhaps TRBD1 as D (6 bases). The V gene lost 11 bases and the J gene lost 5 bases, with 15 bases spanning the gap. Germline V lookup: CDR1 SGHTA, CDR2 FQGTGA. The CDR3 is 12 amino acids. As DNA, the CDR3 is TGTGCCGTGGGGGCGGTCCTCGAGACCCAGTACTTC. It encodes CAVGAVLETQYF.

V usage is TRBV5-1 and J usage is TRBJ1-2; a weak D match, TRBD1 (6 bases). This CDR3 contains 15 residues. CDR1 SGHRS and CDR2 YFSETQ come from the germline V gene. V lost 2 bases, J lost 8 bases, and 19 bases lay in between. CDR3 residues: CASSFDMTGAEGYTF. The CDR3 DNA sequence: TGCGCCAGCAGCTTCGACATGACAGGCGCGGAGGGCTACACCTTC.

The V and J genes are TRBV7-9 and TRBJ2-7; 10 bases align to TRBD2. The CDR3 totals 17 residues. Germline assignment: CDR1 SEHNR and CDR2 FQNEAQ (reference sequence). V was clipped by 1 base and J by 3 bases; unmatched bases: 9. CDR3 sequence: CASSLVLRTSGNYEQYF. The DNA of the CDR3 is TGTGCCAGCAGCTTAGTCCTTAGAACTAGCGGGAACTACGAGCAGTACTTC. The full variable domain, its missing parts supplied by reference TRBV7-9 and TRBJ2-7, is DTGVSQNPRHKITKRGQNVTFRCDPISEHNRLYWYRQTLGQGPEFLTYFQNEAQLEKSRLLSDRFSAERPKGSFSTLEIQRTEQGDSAMYLCASSLVLRTSGNYEQYFGPGTRLTVT.

The chain joins TRBV9 to TRBJ1-2; D perhaps matches TRBD1 (6 bases). CDR3 length equals 14 residues. V was trimmed by 0 bases and J by 2 bases, leaving 8 bases between them. The germline V gene encodes CDR1 SGDLS and CDR2 YYNGEE. The CDR3, as DNA: TGTGCCAGCAGCGTAGAGGGGGGCAACTATGGCTACACCTTC. Translation: CASSVEGGNYGYTF. Full variable domain (outside the CDR3, taken from reference TRBV9 and TRBJ1-2): DSGVTQTPKHLITATGQRVTLRCSPRSGDLSVYWYQQSLDQGLQFLIQYYNGEERAKGNILERFSAQQFPDLHSELNLSSLELGDSALYFCASSVEGGNYGYTFGSGTRLTVV.

This sequence joins TRBV11-2 and TRBJ2-1, with 7 bases that match TRBD2. Looked up from germline, CDR1 is SGHAT and CDR2 is FQNNGV. Unmatched junction bases numbered 8, after V lost 2 bases and J lost 7 bases. The CDR3 has 15 amino acids. The CDR3 reads CASSLLGGSGNEQFF. CDR3 DNA sequence: TGTGCCAGCAGCTTATTGGGCGGGAGCGGAAATGAGCAGTTCTTC.

The genes are TRBV13 and TRBJ2-5; either TRBD1 or TRBD2 may fit D (5 bases each). The germline CDR1 and CDR2 sequences are PRHDT and FYEKMQ (reference sequence). V lost 5 bases, J lost 9 bases, and 13 bases lay in between. This CDR3 is built from 12 residues. For the CDR3, the DNA is TGTGCCAGCAGCCGGGACCCCGGGGCCCAGTACTTC. Its translation: CASSRDPGAQYF. The variable domain in full, with the rest retrieved from reference TRBV13 and TRBJ2-5, is AAGVIQSPRHLIKEKRETATLKCYPIPRHDTVYWYQQGPGQDPQFLISFYEKMQSDKGSIPDRFSAQQFSDYHSELNMSSLELGDSALYFCASSRDPGAQYFGPGTRLLVL.

The J gene is TRBJ2-1, the V gene TRBV6-5; TRBD1 or TRBD2 may be the D gene (5 bases each). The V gene lost 0 bases and the J gene lost 15 bases, with 18 bases spanning the gap. This CDR3 spans 14 amino acids. Germline V gene lookup returns CDR1 MNHEY and CDR2 SVGAGI. CDR3 sequence (DNA): TGTGCCAGCAGTTACTCTGGTAGGGGAGTAGTACCGTTCTTC. As protein: CASSYSGRGVVPFF.

The chain recombines TRBV27 with TRBJ2-7, with D perhaps assigned TRBD1 or TRBD2 (7 bases each). V dropped 6 bases and J dropped 3 bases, with 21 bases sitting between them. CDR3 length equals 16 residues. Per the germline V gene, CDR1 is MNHEY and CDR2 is SMNVEV (reference sequence). CDR3 protein: CASRQGGTSLVYEQYF. As DNA, the CDR3 is TGTGCCAGCAGGCAGGGGGGGACAAGCTTGGTCTACGAGCAGTACTTC.

The rearrangement links TRBV6-5 to TRBJ2-7; 9 bases agree with TRBD2. This CDR3 has 14 amino acids. V gave up 6 bases and J gave up 3 bases; unmatched junction bases: 6. CDR1 is MNHEY, CDR2 SVGAGI, per germline. CDR3: CASRRTSEIYEQYF. CDR3 in DNA: TGTGCCAGCAGAAGGACTAGCGAGATCTACGAGCAGTACTTC.

This chain links TRBV7-2 with TRBJ2-5; TRBD2 might be the D (7 bases). V lost 1 base and J lost 3, with 12 bases in between. Per germline, CDR1 SGHTA and CDR2 FQGNSA. The length of the CDR3 is 15 residues. The CDR3 sequence: CASSLGGGGEETQYF. The CDR3 DNA is TGTGCCAGCAGCTTAGGAGGGGGGGGAGAAGAGACCCAGTACTTC.